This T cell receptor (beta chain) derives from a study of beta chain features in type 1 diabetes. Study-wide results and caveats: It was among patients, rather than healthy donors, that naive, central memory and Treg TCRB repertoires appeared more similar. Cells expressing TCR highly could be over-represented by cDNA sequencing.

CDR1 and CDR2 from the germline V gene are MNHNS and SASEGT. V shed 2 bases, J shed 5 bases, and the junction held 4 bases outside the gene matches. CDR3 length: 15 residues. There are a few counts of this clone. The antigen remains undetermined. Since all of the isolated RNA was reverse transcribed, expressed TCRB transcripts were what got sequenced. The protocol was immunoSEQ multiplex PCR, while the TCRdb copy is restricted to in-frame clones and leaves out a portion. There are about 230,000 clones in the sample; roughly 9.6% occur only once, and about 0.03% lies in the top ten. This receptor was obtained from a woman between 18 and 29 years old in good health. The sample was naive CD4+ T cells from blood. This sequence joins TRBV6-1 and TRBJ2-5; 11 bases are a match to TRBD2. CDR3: CASSEQLAGVETQYF. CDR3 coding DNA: TGTGCCAGCAGTGAACAACTAGCGGGGGTGGAGACCCAGTACTTC.